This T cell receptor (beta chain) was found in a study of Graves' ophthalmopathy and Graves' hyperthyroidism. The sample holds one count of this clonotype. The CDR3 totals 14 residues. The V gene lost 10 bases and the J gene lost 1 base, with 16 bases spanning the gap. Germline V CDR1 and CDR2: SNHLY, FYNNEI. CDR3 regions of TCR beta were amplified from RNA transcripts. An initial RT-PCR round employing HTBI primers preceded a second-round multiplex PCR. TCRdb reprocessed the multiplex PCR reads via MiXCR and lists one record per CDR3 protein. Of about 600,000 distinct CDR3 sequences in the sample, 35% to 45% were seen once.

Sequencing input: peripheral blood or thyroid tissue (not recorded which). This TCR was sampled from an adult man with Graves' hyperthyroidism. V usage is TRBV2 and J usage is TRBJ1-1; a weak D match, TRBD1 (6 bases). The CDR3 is CATPVRGANTEAFF. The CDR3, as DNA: TGTGCCACCCCAGTTAGGGGGGCGAACACTGAAGCTTTCTTT.